This entry features one T cell receptor beta chain sequence. Its antigen is unknown. This CDR3 is 14 amino acids long. CDR1 MGHDK and CDR2 SYGVNS come from the germline V gene. With 1 base clipped from V and 6 bases from J, the junction kept 3 bases outside the gene matches. These data originate in a study of T cell responses to AZD1222 COVID-19 vaccine. Libraries were prepared by immunoSEQ multiplex PCR; TCRdb keeps only in-frame clonotypes and omits some of them. The sample has 140,000 to 150,000 clones; over 80% are singletons. Study conclusions and caveats: Most donors were white British, females outnumbered males, and clonal diversity was possibly underestimated. Sampling that yielded the repertoires occurred only after the peak T cell response.

The V call is TRBV25-1, the J call TRBJ1-2, with TRBD1 matching 9 bases. This receptor was identified in an adult who received the AZD1222 COVID-19 vaccine. Source: peripheral blood, taken 28 days after the second AZD1222 dose. The DNA of the CDR3 is TGTGCCAGCAGTGAATGGGACAGGGTCCATGGCTACACCTTC. Protein: CASSEWDRVHGYTF.